This TCR beta chain was profiled in a study of cytomegalovirus exposure and HLA in healthy donors. Notes on the study in general: TCR association rates varied by HLA locus in a later analysis, with DRB1 highest and HLA-C lowest.

In regard to this clone: Its antigen is still unknown.

The PCR employed 60 Vbeta primers together with 13 Jbeta primers. Profiling relied on immunoSEQ multiplex PCR, and the TCRdb table lists in-frame clones only, not all of them. The sample holds 150,000 or so clones. This sequence was found in a woman aged 45-60 years in good health and CMV-seronegative. Sequences were obtained from PBMCs.

In nucleotides, the CDR3 is TGTGCCAGCAGCCCCATGGGGGTCAGGGGGGTCCATGGCTACACCTTC. Translation: CASSPMGVRGVHGYTF. The chain has TRBV7-3 and TRBJ1-2; the match to TRBD1 covers 7 bases. Germline V gene lookup returns CDR1 SGHTA and CDR2 FQGTGA. V gave up 5 bases and J gave up 6 bases; unmatched junction bases: 15. The CDR3 covers 16 residues.